This T cell receptor beta chain was captured by sequencing in a study of CD8 T cells in Susac syndrome. Random hexamers were used to reverse transcribe about 0.45 to 1 ug of RNA. TCRdb used MiXCR to reprocess the immunoSEQ multiplex PCR reads, holding one entry per CDR3 protein. Of about 150,000 distinct CDR3 sequences listed, 85% to 95% were seen once; the top ten hold 0.15% to 0.2%. This TCR came from a human donor with Susac syndrome. Sequencing input: CD4+ T cells from PBMCs.

This chain's CDR3 is CASSLAHVADTQYF. CDR3 nucleotides: TGTGCCAGCAGTTTAGCCCATGTGGCAGATACGCAGTATTTT. The chain links TRBV12-3 or TRBV12-4 to TRBJ2-3; no clear D. The V and J ends lost 0 bases and 4 bases respectively, with 8 bases between them. This CDR3 spans 14 amino acids.